A selection of T cell receptor beta chains follows, all from one sample in a study of CD8+CD57+ T cells in acquired aplastic anemia. Via MiXCR, TCRdb re-called the reads, giving one row per CDR3 protein. The table records about 150,000 distinct CDR3 sequences, just over 50% of them present only once. Input material: sorted CD4+, CD8+, or CD8+CD57+ T cells (not recorded which) from PBMCs. These receptors came from a human donor with aplastic anemia. Each CDR3 is given with its conserved first and last residue. D genes are given only for firm matches. Some rows have no size entry. The others give once, few or many, or a class for an expanded clone.

d_call j_call clone_size v_call cdr3_length cdr3_aa cdr3_nt
- TRBJ2-5 few TRBV10-3 13 CAISDTGQETQYF TGTGCCATCAGTGATACAGGGCAAGAGACCCAGTACTTC
TRBD2 TRBJ2-2 few TRBV4-3 15 CASSHALAGTGELFF TGCGCCAGCAGCCACGCACTAGCGGGCACCGGGGAGCTGTTTTTT
- TRBJ2-5 - TRBV20-1 13 CSARRSGQETQYF TGCAGTGCTAGACGCAGTGGCCAAGAGACCCAGTACTTC
- TRBJ1-5 many TRBV12-5 14 CASGLGILNQPQHF TGTGCTAGTGGTTTGGGGATTCTAAATCAGCCCCAGCATTTT
TRBD2 TRBJ2-1 - TRBV9 18 CASSVAIAGALSYNEQFF TGTGCCAGCAGCGTAGCAATAGCGGGGGCGTTATCCTACAATGAGCAGTTCTTC
- TRBJ1-6 few TRBV7-9 13 CASSSGLGMTLHF TGTGCCAGCAGTTCCGGGTTGGGGATGACCCTCCACTTT
- TRBJ2-6 - TRBV19 10 CASGANVLTF TGTGCCTCTGGGGCCAACGTCCTGACTTTC
- TRBJ2-1 - TRBV25-1 15 CASSDRIPVYNEQFF TGTGCCAGCAGTGATCGAATCCCGGTGTACAATGAGCAGTTCTTC
TRBD2 TRBJ2-7 - TRBV9 14 CASSTGLAGYEQYF TGTGCCAGCAGCACCGGACTAGCGGGGTACGAGCAGTACTTC
- TRBJ1-3 many TRBV2 15 CASHLGRGKGNTIYF TGTGCCAGCCACCTAGGCAGGGGAAAGGGAAACACCATATATTTT
- TRBJ1-2 few TRBV27 14 CASSLSVHVTGYTF TGTGCCAGCAGTTTATCGGTTCACGTAACCGGCTACACCTTC
TRBD2 TRBJ2-2 - TRBV19 17 CASSMGGTSGDTGELFF TGTGCCAGTAGTATGGGAGGGACTAGCGGGGACACCGGGGAGCTGTTTTTT
- TRBJ1-2 - TRBV7-9 12 CASSFRESGYTF TGTGCCAGCAGCTTTAGGGAATCAGGCTACACCTTC
- TRBJ1-3 - TRBV10-2 14 CASSVGSSGNTIYF TGCGCCAGCAGTGTCGGGAGCTCTGGAAACACCATATATTTT
- TRBJ2-5 few TRBV7-9 13 CASSLAGAETQYF TGTGCCAGCAGCTTAGCAGGGGCAGAGACCCAGTACTTC
TRBD1 TRBJ2-2 - TRBV24-1 15 CATSHRDRDTGELFF TGTGCCACCAGCCACCGGGACAGGGACACCGGGGAGCTGTTTTTT
- TRBJ2-3 - TRBV5-1 14 CASTLNPYADTQYF TGCGCCAGCACCCTGAATCCGTACGCAGATACGCAGTATTTT
TRBD1 TRBJ1-3 many TRBV2 18 CASSEGSGTDLSGNTIYF TGTGCCAGCAGTGAAGGTTCCGGGACAGACCTCTCTGGAAACACCATATATTTT
- TRBJ2-1 - TRBV19 14 CASSAGGAYNEQFF TGTGCCAGTAGTGCAGGGGGGGCCTACAATGAGCAGTTCTTC
- TRBJ1-1 many TRBV6-5 15 CASSYHRGGNTEAFF TGTGCCAGCAGTTACCACCGGGGGGGGAACACTGAAGCTTTCTTT
TRBD2 TRBJ2-5 once TRBV5-1 18 CASSIGLAGASYQEPQYF TGCGCCAGCAGCATCGGACTAGCGGGGGCCTCGTACCAAGAGCCCCAGTACTTC
- TRBJ1-1 - TRBV15 12 CATSRSDTEAFF TGTGCCACCAGCAGAAGTGACACTGAAGCTTTCTTT
TRBD2 TRBJ2-7 - TRBV14 19 CASSRSRTSGSSKEDEQYF TGTGCCAGCAGCCGGTCACGGACTAGCGGGAGTTCTAAGGAGGACGAGCAGTACTTC
TRBD1 TRBJ1-6 few TRBV5-1 15 CASSSGQGVGPPLHF TGCGCCAGCAGCTCGGGACAGGGGGTGGGACCACCCCTCCACTTT
- TRBJ2-7 - TRBV7-9 12 CASRTSSYEQYF TGTGCCAGCAGGACTAGCTCCTACGAGCAGTACTTC
- TRBJ2-1 many TRBV7-3 14 CASSLTGTGNEQFF TGTGCCAGCAGCTTAACGGGGACCGGAAATGAGCAGTTCTTC
- TRBJ1-5 many TRBV4-1 14 CASSEVGTAYPQHF TGCGCCAGCAGCGAAGTCGGAACGGCATATCCCCAGCATTTT